This T cell receptor (beta chain) derives from a study of T cells in Graves' hyperthyroidism and ophthalmopathy. Study-wide findings and caveats: Progression to ophthalmopathy was predicted a median of 6.5 months early. Most thyroid clonotypes that were expanded above 0.001 also turned up in blood.

Patients having uncontrolled infection, another autoimmune disease, pregnancy or lactation were not included. On the basis of clinical symptoms, serum thyroxine and TRAb, thyroid ultrasound and orbital computed tomography, diagnoses were made. Amplification of TCR beta CDR3 regions was performed using RNA transcripts as template. The HTBI primer set drove a first-round RT-PCR of the TCR CDR3. In TCRdb, the multiplex PCR reads were re-called with MiXCR into one record per CDR3 protein. The sample consists of roughly 510,000 distinct CDR3 sequences, 40% to 50% of them appearing once. A note on this clonotype: The antigen is not known.

The CDR3 runs to 14 residues. V was clipped by 1 base and J by 4 bases, with 14 bases between them. Germline V gene sequence: CDR1 SQVTM, CDR2 ANQGSEA. Sequencing was performed on peripheral blood or thyroid tissue (not recorded which). The source is an adult woman with Graves' disease, either hyperthyroidism or ophthalmopathy (not recorded which). The V and J genes are TRBV29-1 and TRBJ2-7; unclear D gene. Written as DNA, the CDR3 is TGCAGCGTTGAAGGGGGAATAGGAGTTTACGAGCAGTACTTC. Its protein is CSVEGGIGVYEQYF.